Listed here are 12 T cell receptor beta chains from one sample, sequenced in a study of regulatory T cells in long-lasting Graves disease. Researchers made TCR beta libraries by using iRepertoire HTBI primers and running Arm-PCR on CDR3 regions. TCRdb recomputed calls from the multiplex PCR reads with MiXCR, one row per CDR3 protein. The table lists roughly 610,000 distinct CDR3 sequences, 15% to 20% of them singletons. Described time point: newly diagnosed GD, antithyroid drugs for less than 3 months. The TCR library was prepared using RNA isolated from PBMCs. This sample was shared with a second study, whose subject was T cells in Graves' hyperthyroidism and ophthalmopathy.

This sample comprised peripheral blood mononuclear cells (PBMCs), obtained at new diagnosis, from a patient treated with antithyroid drugs. These TCRs come from a young man with Graves disease.

This clonotype was seen at least ten times. V is TRBV5-1 and J is TRBJ2-3, with 8 bases aligning to TRBD2. Trimming at V came to 1 base and at J to 4 bases, leaving 5 bases not matched to a gene. This CDR3 has 15 amino acids. Germline V lookup: CDR1 SGHRS, CDR2 YFSETQ. CDR3 sequence (DNA): TGCGCCAGCAGCTTGACGGGAGGGCTTGCAGATACGCAGTATTTT. Translation: CASSLTGGLADTQYF.

This clonotype was counted many times. This chain uses TRBV7-2 with TRBJ2-7; D is unresolved. The CDR3 covers 13 residues. CDR1 is SGHTA and CDR2 is FQGNSA in the germline V gene. Trimming removed 8 bases from V and 0 bases from J, with 11 bases in between. CDR3: CASRSPSSYEQYF. The CDR3 DNA reads TGTGCCAGCCGAAGTCCCAGCTCCTACGAGCAGTACTTC.

This clonotype was counted many times. The chain links TRBV5-1 to TRBJ2-7; D is undetermined. The germline gives CDR1 SGHRS, CDR2 YFSETQ. Deletions cut 0 bases from V and 7 bases from J, with 11 bases between. CDR3 length: 13 amino acids. The CDR3 DNA sequence: TGCGCCAGCAGCTTGGCTTCAGGCCGGGAGCAGTACTTC. Its protein product is CASSLASGREQYF.

The sample holds many counts of this clonotype. The V and J genes are TRBV11-2 and TRBJ2-3; TRBD1 is a possible D gene (6 bases). CDR3 length equals 14 residues. The germline V gene encodes CDR1 SGHAT and CDR2 FQNNGV. The V end was cut by 3 bases, the J end by 6 bases, with 13 bases between. The CDR3 DNA reads TGTGCCAGCAGCTTGGGCAGGGGCATCGATACGCAGTATTTT. It yields the protein CASSLGRGIDTQYF.

To note about this clonotype: Germline is not matched at one junction end, which may reflect a read error. The V gene is TRBV7-9, the J gene TRBJ1-2; TRBD1 matches at 8 bases. Germline values: CDR1 SEHNR, CDR2 FQNEAQ (reference sequence). CDR3 length: 15 residues. The CDR3 sequence: CASSLAGGPNYCYTF. DNA of the CDR3: TGTGCCAGCAGCCTCGCAGGGGGCCCTAACTATTGCTACACCTTC.

Worth noting for this clonotype: With a much larger clone just one base away, this may be a read error. The CDR3 does not close with the conserved phenylalanine or tryptophan, likely indicating a read error. The rearrangement links TRBV11-2 to TRBJ2-3; D remains ambiguous. The germline V and J ends were trimmed by 4 bases and 2 bases, with 7 bases remaining between them. The CDR3 has 13 residues. Germline assignment: CDR1 SGHAT and CDR2 FQNNGV. DNA of the CDR3: TGTGCCAGCAGCTCCCCTAACACAGATACGCAGTATTAT. As protein: CASSSPNTDTQYY.

The rearrangement links TRBV6-8 to TRBJ1-2; possible D gene TRBD1, 5 bases. CDR1 and CDR2 from the germline V gene are MNHGY and SAAAGT. The ends were cut back, 6 bases at V and 6 bases at J, with 14 bases in the middle. CDR3 length: 13 amino acids. CDR3 DNA: TGTGCCAGCAGCTTGGTGAGGGGTCATGGCTACACCTTC. This sequence encodes CASSLVRGHGYTF.

This clonotype appeared a single time. This chain links TRBV19 with TRBJ1-6, with a possible D match to TRBD1 (5 bases). CDR1 and CDR2 (germline): LNHDA, SQIVND (reference sequence). The CDR3 loop spans 17 amino acids. The ends were cut back, 3 bases at V and 0 bases at J, with 12 bases in the middle. CDR3 coding DNA: TGTGCCAGTAGTATCGCGGGACTCAGCTCCTATAATTCACCCCTCCACTTT. It is translated as CASSIAGLSSYNSPLHF.

The CDR3 reads CATGQGIAYEQYF. In DNA form, the CDR3 reads TGTGCCACCGGACAGGGGATCGCCTACGAGCAGTACTTC. This chain connects TRBV10-3 to TRBJ2-7, with TRBD1 matching 9 bases. Looked up from germline, CDR1 is ENHRY and CDR2 is SYGVKD. The trim removed 10 bases at V and 2 bases at J, leaving 6 bases unmatched. The CDR3 covers 13 residues.

The J gene is TRBJ2-3, the V gene TRBV18; 10 bases map to TRBD1. Trimming cost V 3 bases and J 6 bases; bases outside gene matches: 6. Germline assignment: CDR1 KGHSH and CDR2 LQKENI. The length of the CDR3 is 15 residues. In DNA form, the CDR3 reads TGTGCCAGCTCACCGTACGGGACAGGGGAGGATACGCAGTATTTT. It specifies CASSPYGTGEDTQYF.

The DNA of the CDR3 is TGCAGTGCTATTACTAAAGGACCTTCGAACACTGAAGCTTTCTTT. Translating gives CSAITKGPSNTEAFF. The chain combines TRBV20-1 with TRBJ1-1; no clear D. The CDR3 totals 15 residues. Germline V lookup: CDR1 DFQATT, CDR2 SNEGSKA (reference sequence). The V gene lost 4 bases and the J gene lost 1 base, with 16 bases spanning the gap.

This clonotype was recorded at least ten times. The chain joins TRBV12-3 or TRBV12-4 to TRBJ1-1; maybe TRBD1 (6 bases). Between the trimmed V and J ends, which lost 5 bases and 7 bases, there was a span of 8 bases. This CDR3 has 11 amino acids. Here the CDR3 DNA reads TGTGCCAGCAGTCGGACAGATGAAGCTTTCTTT. It encodes CASSRTDEAFF.